The 13 T cell receptor beta chains reported below all come from one sample, sequenced in a study of T cell responses to AZD1222 COVID-19 vaccine. Sequenced by immunoSEQ multiplex PCR; TCRdb stores in-frame clones only, minus some. The sample yields around 120,000 clones, roughly nine tenths seen once. This material consisted of peripheral blood, taken on day 0 of AZD1222 vaccination. The receptors here all came from an adult in good health.

The chain combines TRBV6-5 with TRBJ1-4; D is ambiguous. The CDR3 is 13 amino acids. CDR1 MNHEY and CDR2 SVGAGI come from the germline V gene. V gave up 8 bases and J gave up 2 bases, with 9 bases separating them. The CDR3 nucleotides read TGTGCCAGCGTCGGAAGGACTAATGAAAAACTGTTTTTT. This sequence encodes CASVGRTNEKLFF.

The J gene is TRBJ2-3, the V gene TRBV5-1; D is unclear. The CDR3 is 13 residues long. Germline V gene lookup returns CDR1 SGHRS and CDR2 YFSETQ. The germline V and J ends were trimmed by 9 bases and 2 bases, with 13 bases remaining between them. CDR3 nucleotides: TGCGCCACCACACAGCGCCCCACAGATACGCAGTATTTT. As protein: CATTQRPTDTQYF.

This sequence joins TRBV7-3 and TRBJ2-1, with D perhaps TRBD2 (5 bases). V dropped 4 bases and J dropped 5 bases, with 9 bases sitting between them. Germline V lookup: CDR1 SGHTA, CDR2 FQGTGA. The CDR3 runs to 13 residues. The CDR3 DNA follows: TGTGCCAGCAGCTCGATCGGGGACAATGAGCAGTTCTTC. Translated: CASSSIGDNEQFF.

J is TRBJ2-1 and V is TRBV7-3; no clear D. The ends were cut back, 1 base at V and 9 bases at J, with 13 bases in the middle. CDR1 is SGHTA and CDR2 is FQGTGA in the germline V gene. The CDR3 totals 14 residues. CDR3 DNA: TGTGCCAGCAGCTTAAACCCTGATGCGTTTGAGCAGTTCTTC. Translating it yields CASSLNPDAFEQFF.

J is TRBJ2-1 and V is TRBV24-1, with 8 bases that match TRBD2. The CDR3 is 14 amino acids. V lost 5 bases, J lost 6 bases, and 5 bases stayed unmatched. Germline V gene lookup returns CDR1 KGHDR and CDR2 SFDVKD. CDR3 DNA sequence: TGTGCCACCAGTGGGAGCGGGGGCCTCAATGAGCAGTTCTTC. Its translation: CATSGSGGLNEQFF.

The chain combines TRBV28 with TRBJ1-3; a weak D match, TRBD1 (5 bases). The CDR3 length is 16 residues. Per the germline V gene, CDR1 is MDHEN and CDR2 is SYDVKM. V was trimmed by 4 bases and J by 0 bases, leaving 13 bases between them. The CDR3 reads CASSSPWGYSGNTIYF. The CDR3 bases are TGTGCCAGCAGTTCCCCATGGGGGTACTCTGGAAACACCATATATTTT. Full variable domain (rest looked up from reference TRBV28 and TRBJ1-3): DVKVTQSSRYLVKRTGEKVFLECVQDMDHENMFWYRQDPGLGLRLIYFSYDVKMKEKGDIPEGYSVSREKKERFSLILESASTNQTSMYLCASSSPWGYSGNTIYFGEGSWLTVV.

This chain uses TRBV10-3 with TRBJ1-6; no clear D gene. The CDR3 covers 12 residues. Germline V gene sequence: CDR1 ENHRY, CDR2 SYGVKD. The ends were cut back, 10 bases at V and 6 bases at J, with 10 bases in the middle. For the CDR3, the DNA is TGTGCCACGGCCGGTCCTAATTCACCCCTCCACTTT. Protein sequence: CATAGPNSPLHF.

The chain recombines TRBV29-1 with TRBJ1-1; weak D call: TRBD1 (6 bases). The CDR3 loop spans 13 amino acids. Trimming took off 6 bases at V and 2 bases at J, with 13 bases between the two ends. Germline loops: CDR1 SQVTM, CDR2 ANQGSEA. The CDR3: CSVGPRGNTEAFF. The CDR3 DNA reads TGCAGCGTCGGCCCCAGGGGAAACACTGAAGCTTTCTTT.

The chain combines TRBV7-2 with TRBJ2-3; possibly TRBD1 or TRBD2 for D (5 bases each). The V and J ends lost 2 bases and 14 bases respectively, with 17 bases between them. The CDR3 loop spans 13 amino acids. Germline assignment: CDR1 SGHTA and CDR2 FQGNSA. CDR3 protein: CASSLTRDQHRYF. CDR3 nucleotide sequence: TGTGCCAGCAGCTTAACCCGGGACCAGCACCGGTATTTT.

This chain links TRBV28 with TRBJ2-3, with 8 bases fitting TRBD1. J lost 4 bases, V lost 4 bases, and 7 bases had no gene match. This CDR3 spans 15 amino acids. The V gene's germline CDR1 is MDHEN and CDR2 SYDVKM. In DNA form, the CDR3 reads TGTGCCAGCAGTTCCCGCCGGACAGGGCCAGATACGCAGTATTTT. Protein sequence: CASSSRRTGPDTQYF. Combining the CDR3 with reference TRBV28 and TRBJ2-3 gives the whole variable domain DVKVTQSSRYLVKRTGEKVFLECVQDMDHENMFWYRQDPGLGLRLIYFSYDVKMKEKGDIPEGYSVSREKKERFSLILESASTNQTSMYLCASSSRRTGPDTQYFGPGTRLTVL.

The chain employs TRBV29-1 and TRBJ2-1; D is undetermined. This CDR3 contains 13 residues. V was pared by 7 bases and J by 0 bases, with 10 bases between. CDR1 and CDR2 from the germline V gene are SQVTM and ANQGSEA. CDR3: CSGQAPSYNEQFF. CDR3 DNA: TGCAGCGGTCAAGCGCCCTCCTACAATGAGCAGTTCTTC.

The gene calls are TRBV24-1 and TRBJ2-1; 7 bases agree with TRBD1. V lost 4 bases to trimming and J lost 8 bases; unmatched junction nucleotides: 13. Germline V gives CDR1 KGHDR, CDR2 SFDVKD. This CDR3 is 16 amino acids long. The CDR3 here is CATSDPTGWRRDEQFF. CDR3 DNA sequence: TGTGCCACCAGTGACCCGACAGGGTGGAGACGCGATGAGCAGTTCTTC.

The rearrangement uses TRBV9 and TRBJ1-1, with 7 bases lining up with TRBD1. Germline V gives CDR1 SGDLS, CDR2 YYNGEE. CDR3 size: 15 residues. Losses at the gene ends were 2 bases for V and 0 bases for J; bases not matched to a gene: 4. Written as DNA, the CDR3 is TGTGCCAGCAGCGTCGGGACAGTTGTGAACACTGAAGCTTTCTTT. It yields the protein CASSVGTVVNTEAFF.